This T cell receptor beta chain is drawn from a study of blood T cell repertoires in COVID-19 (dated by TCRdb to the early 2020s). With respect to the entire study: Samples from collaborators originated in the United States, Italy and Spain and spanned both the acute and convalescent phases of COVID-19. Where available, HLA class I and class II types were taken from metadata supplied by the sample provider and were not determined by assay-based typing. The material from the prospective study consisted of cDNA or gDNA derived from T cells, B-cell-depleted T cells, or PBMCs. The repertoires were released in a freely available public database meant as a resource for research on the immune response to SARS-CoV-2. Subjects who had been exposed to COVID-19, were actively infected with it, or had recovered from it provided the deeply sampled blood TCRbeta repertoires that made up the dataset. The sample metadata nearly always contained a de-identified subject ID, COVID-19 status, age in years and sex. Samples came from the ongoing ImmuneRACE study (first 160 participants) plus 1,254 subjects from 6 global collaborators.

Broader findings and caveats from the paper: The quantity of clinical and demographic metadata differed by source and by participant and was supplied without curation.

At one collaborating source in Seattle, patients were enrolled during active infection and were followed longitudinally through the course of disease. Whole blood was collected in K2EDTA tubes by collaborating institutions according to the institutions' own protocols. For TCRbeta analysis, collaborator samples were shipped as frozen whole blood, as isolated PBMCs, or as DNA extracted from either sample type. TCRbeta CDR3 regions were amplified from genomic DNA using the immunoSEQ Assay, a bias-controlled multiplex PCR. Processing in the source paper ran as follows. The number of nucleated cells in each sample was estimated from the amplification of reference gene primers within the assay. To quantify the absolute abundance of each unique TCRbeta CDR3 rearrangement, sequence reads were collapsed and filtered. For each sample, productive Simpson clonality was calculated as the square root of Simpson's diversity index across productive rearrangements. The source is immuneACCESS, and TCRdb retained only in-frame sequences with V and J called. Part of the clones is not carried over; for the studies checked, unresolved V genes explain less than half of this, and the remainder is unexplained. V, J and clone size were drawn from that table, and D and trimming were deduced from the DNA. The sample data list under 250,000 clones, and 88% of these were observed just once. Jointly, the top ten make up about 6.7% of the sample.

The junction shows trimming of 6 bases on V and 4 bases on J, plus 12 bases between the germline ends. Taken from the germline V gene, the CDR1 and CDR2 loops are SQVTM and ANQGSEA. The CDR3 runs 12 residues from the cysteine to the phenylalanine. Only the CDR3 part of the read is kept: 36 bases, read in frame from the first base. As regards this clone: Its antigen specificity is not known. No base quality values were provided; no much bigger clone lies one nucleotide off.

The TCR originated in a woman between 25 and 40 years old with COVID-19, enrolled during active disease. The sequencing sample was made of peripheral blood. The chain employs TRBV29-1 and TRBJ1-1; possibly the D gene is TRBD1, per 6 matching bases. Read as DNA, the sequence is TGCAGCGTGGGGGGGCGGGTCACTGAAGCTTTCTTT. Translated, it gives CSVGGRVTEAFF.